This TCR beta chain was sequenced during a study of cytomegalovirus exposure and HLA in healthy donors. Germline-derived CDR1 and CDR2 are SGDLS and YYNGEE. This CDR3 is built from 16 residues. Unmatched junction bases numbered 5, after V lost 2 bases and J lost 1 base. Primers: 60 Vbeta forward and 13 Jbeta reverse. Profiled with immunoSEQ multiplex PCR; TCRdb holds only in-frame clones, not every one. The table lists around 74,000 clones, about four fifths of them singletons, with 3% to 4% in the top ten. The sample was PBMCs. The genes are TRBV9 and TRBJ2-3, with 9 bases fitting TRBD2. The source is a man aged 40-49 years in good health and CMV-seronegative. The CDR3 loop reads CASSVHERGGTDTQYF. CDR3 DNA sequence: TGTGCCAGCAGCGTTCACGAGCGGGGGGGCACAGATACGCAGTATTTT.